This T cell receptor beta chain appears in the sequencing data of a study of vaccination and CD4 T cells after COVID-19 (dated 2022 in TCRdb). Regarding the research as a whole: SARS-CoV-2 positivity had been established in the convalescent patients by nasal swab PCR, and mild disease was recorded in several of these patients and severe disease in one. The convalescent cohort included six males and four females, with two Hispanic individuals, seven Caucasians, two Asians and one multiracial person. The spike-specific CD4+ TCR repertoire was compared before and after mRNA vaccination in about nine COVID-19 convalescent patients and a handful of infection-naive healthy vaccine recipients. Post-COVID blood samples were collected from convalescent patients a median of around 100 days after diagnosis, with a range of about 30 to 180 days. Post-vaccine blood samples were taken a median of about 72 days after the second vaccine dose, with a range of roughly 14 to 250 days. Control cultures used a CEFX viral epitope pool as positive control, an HIV-1 Nef peptide pool as negative control, or no peptide. Two doses of either the Pfizer-BioNTech BNT162b2 vaccine (n=8) or the Moderna mRNA-1273 vaccine (n=2) were administered to participants. The cultures were stimulated with overlapping spike peptide pools from SARS-CoV-2 and from the common cold coronaviruses HCoV-NL63, HCoV-OC43 and HCoV-229E.

This clonotype has a handful of counts. The antigen it binds to is not known. No much larger clone is present one base from it, and per-base qualities are unavailable. General conclusions and limits of the study: In convalescent patients, nearly all vaccine-specific clones (304 of 307) were found to be mono-reactive for SARS-CoV-2 spike rather than cross-reactive with common cold coronaviruses. The median number of SARS-CoV-2-reactive clonotypes rose from fewer than 25 after infection to approximately 41 after vaccination, but the change was not significant. Among the post-vaccine SARS-CoV-2-reactive clones in convalescent patients, a median approximately 86% showed up only after vaccination, which suggests vaccine-specific priming. The number of convalescent patients in the study was relatively small, and the study did not examine early timepoints following natural infection.

The meaning of the sample's treatment or condition label: approximately 10-day PBMC culture with coronavirus spike peptide pools or control peptides (ViraFEST assay). The ViraFEST assay, used in the study, expanded antigen-specific T cells with peptide pools and then identified the expanded clonotypes through TCR sequencing. The convalescent patients' positive SARS-CoV-2 PCR tests fell between March and December 2020, which was before the Alpha, Beta and Delta variants emerged in the United States. PBMCs were cultured at 1.5 million to 2 million per well in IMDM supplemented with 5% human AB serum and 9 to 10 IU/ml IL-2, with about 11 ug/ml peptide pools added. Half of the culture medium was replaced with fresh IL-2-containing medium on days 3 and 7. Once the cells had been in culture for over nine days, the EasySep CD4+ T cell isolation kit was used to isolate CD4+ T cells by negative selection. PBMCs were separated from whole blood using Ficoll-Paque Plus gradient centrifugation and then either used fresh or cryopreserved at -140C. In general, triplicate wells were set up for every culture condition.

Library creation used PCR. DNA from cultured CD4+ T cells underwent TCR sequencing with the Oncomine TCR Beta short-read assay at the Johns Hopkins FTIC core. Genomic DNA was extracted from the cultured CD4+ T cells with the QIAamp micro DNA kit. Oncomine TCR Beta libraries from cultured CD4+ T cells were pooled using unique dual indexes and sequenced on an Illumina iSeq 100. In the paper's pipeline: Non-productive sequences were removed, and CDR3s that did not start with C, did not end with F or W, or were shorter than 7 amino acids were discarded. Antigen-specific clonotypes were identified with the MANAFEST web application by comparing peptide-stimulated wells with reference and other culture wells. Positive clones required FDR below 0.05, an odds ratio above 5, and productive frequency above 0.1% in at least two of three replicate wells. A clonotype was classed as cross-reactive if the clonotype showed significant expansion both in SARS-CoV-2 spike wells and in at least one common cold coronavirus spike condition. Similarity between CDR3 sequences was evaluated in R version 3.6.1 using Levenshtein distances (stringdist) and unrooted phylogenetic trees (ape). In-frame beta chains were kept once TCRdb had trimmed the public reads at Q25 with fastp and called clones with MiXCR. Identical CDR3 proteins give one entry, which carries the most common genes and DNA. The authors' filters were not applied to this entry. For this sample there are more than 15,000 distinct CDR3 sequences; roughly 60% appear just once. The ten top clones hold more than 9% of the sample.

The CDR3 numbers 14 residues from cysteine through phenylalanine. Only the CDR3 part of the read is kept: 42 bases, read in frame from the first base. CDR1 LNHNV and CDR2 YYDKDF are derived from the germline V gene (reference sequence). The trim is 0 bases for V and 0 bases for J, with a gap of 5 bases between the germline ends. Sequencing was done on a sample of CD4+ T cells from blood, cultured in vitro. This clonotype was obtained from a human donor who had recovered from COVID-19. The V and J genes are TRBV15 and TRBJ1-1, with the D gene call left open. The DNA sequence is as follows: TGTGCCACCAGCAGAGAGGTGATGAACACTGAAGCTTTCTTT. This gives the protein CATSREVMNTEAFF.